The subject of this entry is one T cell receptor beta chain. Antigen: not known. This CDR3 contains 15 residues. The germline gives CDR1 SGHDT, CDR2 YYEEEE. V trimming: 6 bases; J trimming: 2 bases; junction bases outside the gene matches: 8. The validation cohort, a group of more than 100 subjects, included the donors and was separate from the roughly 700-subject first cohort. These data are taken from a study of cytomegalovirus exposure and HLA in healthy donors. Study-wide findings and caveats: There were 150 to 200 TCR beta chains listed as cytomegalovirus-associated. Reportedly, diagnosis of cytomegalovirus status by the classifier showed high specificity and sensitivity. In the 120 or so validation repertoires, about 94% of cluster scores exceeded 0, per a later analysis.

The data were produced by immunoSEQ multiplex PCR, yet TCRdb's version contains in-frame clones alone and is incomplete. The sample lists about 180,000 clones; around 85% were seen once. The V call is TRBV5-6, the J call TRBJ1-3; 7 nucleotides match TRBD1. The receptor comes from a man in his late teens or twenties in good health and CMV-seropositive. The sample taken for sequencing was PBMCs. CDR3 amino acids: CASKSGRGTGNTIYF. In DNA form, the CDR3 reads TGTGCCAGCAAGTCTGGCAGGGGGACTGGAAACACCATATATTTT.